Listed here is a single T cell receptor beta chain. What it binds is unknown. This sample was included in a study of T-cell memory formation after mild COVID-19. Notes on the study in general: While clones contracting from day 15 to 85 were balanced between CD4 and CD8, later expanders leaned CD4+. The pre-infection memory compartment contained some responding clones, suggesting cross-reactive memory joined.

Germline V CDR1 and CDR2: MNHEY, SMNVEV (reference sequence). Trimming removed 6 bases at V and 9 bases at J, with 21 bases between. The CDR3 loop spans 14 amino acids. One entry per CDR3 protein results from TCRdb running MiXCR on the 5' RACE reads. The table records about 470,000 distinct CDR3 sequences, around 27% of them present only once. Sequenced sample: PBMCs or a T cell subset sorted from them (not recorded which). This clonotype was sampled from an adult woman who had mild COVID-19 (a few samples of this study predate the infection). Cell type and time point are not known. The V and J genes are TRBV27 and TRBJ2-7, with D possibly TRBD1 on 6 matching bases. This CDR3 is CASRTGFNSHGQYF. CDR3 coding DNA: TGTGCCAGCAGAACAGGGTTTAACTCCCACGGGCAGTACTTC.